Following are 21 T cell receptor beta chains from one sample sequenced in a study of early T cells in non-severe SARS-CoV-2 infection (dated by TCRdb to the early 2020s). Libraries came from 5' RACE. The instrument given in TCRdb is NextSeq 500. The public reads were reanalyzed by TCRdb: fastp trimming at Q25, MiXCR alignment, in-frame beta chains only. Entries that share a CDR3 protein sequence are merged under the most common genes and DNA. The sample table shows some 76,000 distinct CDR3 sequences, and roughly 15% are seen once. The ten top clones hold 12% of the sample. Sequences were obtained from whole blood. The receptors were gathered from an adult who was a healthcare worker with PCR-confirmed SARS-CoV-2 infection or an uninfected control (not recorded which).

The rearrangement joins TRBV29-1 to TRBJ2-5; D is unresolved. The CDR3 spans 11 residues. Looked up from germline, CDR1 is SQVTM and CDR2 is ANQGSEA. V lost 3 bases and J 4 bases, leaving 6 bases between the germline ends. The DNA of the CDR3 is TGCAGCGTTGAGGGTCTAGAGACCCAGTACTTC. Its translation: CSVEGLETQYF.

This clonotype appeared a few times. V usage is TRBV7-9 and J usage is TRBJ1-4; no reliable D call. Germline values: CDR1 SEHNR, CDR2 FQNEAQ (reference sequence). This CDR3 is 14 amino acids long. Deletions cut 5 bases from V and 4 bases from J, with 11 bases between. CDR3 DNA: TGTGCCAGCAGCCCAGGTCTAGATAATGAAAAACTGTTTTTT. Amino acid sequence: CASSPGLDNEKLFF.

In this sample, this clonotype turned up a few times. The rearrangement joins TRBV28 to TRBJ2-5; D is unclear. The germline V and J ends were trimmed by 5 bases and 1 base, with 23 bases remaining between them. The length of the CDR3 is 18 residues. Germline lookup yields CDR1 MDHEN and CDR2 SYDVKM. CDR3 nucleotide sequence: TGTGCCAGCAGTCCAGACCCTCGACGTAGCCCATTCCAAGAGACCCAGTACTTC. Its translation: CASSPDPRRSPFQETQYF.

This clonotype was detected a few times. This chain links TRBV9 with TRBJ2-2, with TRBD2 matching 7 bases. With V trimmed by 2 bases and J by 2 bases, 3 bases remained unmatched. Per the germline V gene, CDR1 is SGDLS and CDR2 is YYNGEE. This CDR3 has 15 amino acids. In nucleotides, the CDR3 is TGTGCCAGCAGCGTTTTAGCGGGTAACACCGGGGAGCTGTTTTTT. Amino acid sequence: CASSVLAGNTGELFF.

The sample holds a few counts of this clonotype. The chain joins TRBV3-1 to TRBJ2-1; 10 positions agree with TRBD2. V gave up 4 bases and J gave up 7 bases; unmatched junction bases: 10. The germline gives CDR1 LGHDT, CDR2 YNNKEL (reference sequence). The CDR3 has 16 residues. The CDR3: CASSPNLAGVKNEQFF. CDR3 DNA: TGTGCCAGCAGCCCTAATCTAGCGGGAGTAAAGAATGAGCAGTTCTTC.

The chain joins TRBV7-9 to TRBJ2-1; the match to TRBD2 covers 11 bases. J lost 5 bases, V lost 3 bases, and 3 bases had no gene match. CDR1 is SEHNR and CDR2 is FQNEAQ in the germline V gene (reference sequence). This CDR3 is built from 15 residues. CDR3 bases: TGTGCCAGCAGCTTGGTAGCGGGGGGGCACAATGAGCAGTTCTTC. Its translation: CASSLVAGGHNEQFF.

The table lists this clonotype with many counts. The chain links TRBV5-1 to TRBJ2-1; D may be TRBD1 (6 bases). The CDR3 spans 14 residues. The V gene lost 0 bases and the J gene lost 6 bases, with 10 bases spanning the gap. Germline V lookup: CDR1 SGHRS, CDR2 YFSETQ. The CDR3 DNA sequence: TGCGCCAGCAGCTTGGGGGGGCTAACCAATGAGCAGTTCTTC. Amino acids: CASSLGGLTNEQFF.

V is TRBV5-4 and J is TRBJ2-6; D gene ambiguous. The CDR3 runs to 16 residues. Germline V gene lookup returns CDR1 SGHNT and CDR2 YYREEE (reference sequence). Trimming stripped 1 base from V and 2 bases from J, with 10 bases between. CDR3 amino acids: CASSLSAAPGANVLTF. CDR3 coding DNA: TGTGCCAGCAGCTTGTCGGCGGCCCCTGGGGCCAACGTCCTGACTTTC. Looking up the rest from reference TRBV5-4 and TRBJ2-6 gives the full variable domain: ETGVTQSPTHLIKTRGQQVTLRCSSQSGHNTVSWYQQALGQGPQFIFQYYREEENGRGNFPPRFSGLQFPNYSSELNVNALELDDSALYLCASSLSAAPGANVLTFGAGSRLTVL.

This clonotype was observed a handful of times. The rearrangement joins TRBV6-4 to TRBJ2-2; D is uncertain. Per germline, CDR1 MRHNA and CDR2 SNTAGT. Trimming stripped 2 bases from V and 8 bases from J, with 9 bases between. CDR3 length: 13 residues. CDR3 in amino acids: CASSDGKIGELFF. The CDR3 DNA sequence: TGTGCCAGCAGTGACGGGAAGATAGGGGAGCTGTTTTTT.

This clonotype was seen a few times. The V gene is TRBV12-3 or TRBV12-4, the J gene TRBJ2-2; D is possibly TRBD2 (6 bases). Trimming left V 7 bases short and J 1 base short, with 16 bases between. The CDR3 sequence is 16 residues long. The CDR3 region is CASTPGDRLNTGELFF. CDR3 sequence (DNA): TGTGCCAGCACCCCGGGGGATAGACTGAACACCGGGGAGCTGTTTTTT.

The V gene is TRBV28, the J gene TRBJ2-2; D unclear. V gave up 11 bases and J gave up 1 base, with 5 bases separating them. Per the germline V gene, CDR1 is MDHEN and CDR2 is SYDVKM. The CDR3 has 11 residues. The CDR3 protein is CAGKNTGELFF. The CDR3 nucleotides read TGTGCCGGGAAGAACACCGGGGAGCTGTTTTTT.

This clonotype was picked up many times. The V call is TRBV11-2, the J call TRBJ1-2, with a tentative D call TRBD1 (5 bases). Per the germline V gene, CDR1 is SGHAT and CDR2 is FQNNGV. V was clipped by 5 bases and J by 0 bases, with 16 bases between them. This CDR3 has 16 amino acids. This chain's CDR3 is CASSRGGGSSNYGYTF. The CDR3 DNA follows: TGTGCCAGCAGCCGCGGGGGGGGATCGTCTAACTATGGCTACACCTTC.

The sample holds a few counts of this clonotype. The V gene is TRBV28, the J gene TRBJ2-3; D call uncertain. V lost 3 bases, J lost 0 bases, and 13 bases lay in between. Germline V gives CDR1 MDHEN, CDR2 SYDVKM. The CDR3 runs to 16 residues. The CDR3 nucleotides read TGTGCCAGCAGTTTTAGAATCAATCCTAGCACAGATACGCAGTATTTT. Its protein is CASSFRINPSTDTQYF.

This clonotype was observed a handful of times. This chain uses TRBV5-1 with TRBJ1-5; D remains ambiguous. V lost 0 bases to trimming and J lost 0 bases, with 7 bases between them. This CDR3 is 15 amino acids long. The germline CDR1 and CDR2 sequences are SGHRS and YFSETQ. The chain's CDR3 is CASSLDGFSNQPQHF. Written as DNA, the CDR3 is TGCGCCAGCAGCTTGGACGGGTTTAGCAATCAGCCCCAGCATTTT.

This chain joins TRBV19 and TRBJ1-5; unclear D gene. Germline assignment: CDR1 LNHDA and CDR2 SQIVND (reference sequence). Trimming took 7 bases from V and 7 from J, leaving 14 bases between them. The CDR3 is made up of 13 amino acids. For the CDR3, the DNA is TGTGCCAGTACCTCAGGCGGAGGCCAGCCCCAGCATTTT. This sequence encodes CASTSGGGQPQHF.

This clonotype has a handful of counts. The chain carries TRBV7-2 and TRBJ1-5; 7 positions agree with TRBD1. The germline gives CDR1 SGHTA, CDR2 FQGNSA. This CDR3 is built from 15 residues. The V segment lost 5 bases and the J segment 7 bases; nucleotides outside the gene matches: 11. CDR3 coding DNA: TGTGCCAGCAGCCTCGAACAGGGGAAGGGACAGCCCCAGCATTTT. This gives the protein CASSLEQGKGQPQHF.

The chain carries TRBV6-5 and TRBJ2-1; D possibly corresponds to TRBD2 (7 bases). In germline, CDR1 is MNHEY, CDR2 SVGAGI. CDR3 length: 15 residues. Trimming removed 9 bases at V and 8 bases at J, with 23 bases between. The CDR3 spells CARRPLGGLGYEQFF. The CDR3 nucleotides read TGTGCCAGGAGGCCCCTCGGGGGGCTTGGATATGAGCAGTTCTTC.

In its sample, this clonotype was seen a few times. The chain carries TRBV6-4 and TRBJ2-1; TRBD2 agrees at 8 bases. Germline values: CDR1 MRHNA, CDR2 SNTAGT. V was pared by 5 bases and J by 5 bases, with 8 bases of the junction left unmatched. This CDR3 spans 15 amino acids. The CDR3 nucleotides are TGTGCCAGCAGTATAGGTAGCGGGGTAGACAATGAGCAGTTCTTC. Translating it yields CASSIGSGVDNEQFF.

This clonotype was picked up a small number of times. In DNA form, the CDR3 reads TGCAGCGTTGAACTCACTGGGGGCCTAGCGGGCGAGCAGTACTTC. Protein product: CSVELTGGLAGEQYF. The chain links TRBV29-1 to TRBJ2-7; 8 bases agree with TRBD2. CDR1 is SQVTM and CDR2 is ANQGSEA in the germline V gene. V dropped 2 bases and J dropped 6; count of bases not matched to a gene: 12. The CDR3 spans 15 residues.

This clonotype was counted many times. This rearrangement joins TRBV12-3 or TRBV12-4 to TRBJ2-5; the match to TRBD2 covers 7 bases. CDR3 size: 16 residues. Trimming at V came to 1 base and at J to 7 bases, leaving 12 bases not matched to a gene. CDR3 amino acids: CASSLEPSGALGTQYF. CDR3 DNA sequence: TGTGCCAGCAGTTTAGAACCCAGCGGGGCCCTTGGGACCCAGTACTTC.

This clonotype has at least ten counts. CDR3 region: CASSQEGGGYNEQFF. For the CDR3, the DNA is TGCGCCAGCAGCCAAGAGGGGGGAGGTTACAATGAGCAGTTCTTC. The V and J genes are TRBV4-3 and TRBJ2-1; tentatively, D is TRBD2 (6 bases). The CDR3 runs 15 residues. The V and J ends lost 0 bases and 4 bases respectively, with 10 bases between them. Per the germline V gene, CDR1 is LGHNA and CDR2 is YSLEER.